This TCR beta chain is from a study of T-cell reconstitution after alpha-beta-depleted transplantation in children. Trimming removed 8 bases from V and 2 bases from J, with 18 bases in between. CDR3 length: 16 amino acids. The V gene's germline CDR1 is SGHVS and CDR2 FQNEAQ. The TCRbeta library was prepared with unique molecular identifiers. MiXCR, applied by TCRdb to the PCR reads, yields one record per CDR3 protein. The table lists around 110,000 distinct CDR3 sequences, approximately 10% of them singletons. There are many counts of this clonotype. The J gene is TRBJ2-2, the V gene TRBV7-8; the D call may be TRBD1 or TRBD2 (6 bases each). The receptor was isolated from a boy aged 2 to 10 with acute lymphoblastic leukemia, due to receive a stem cell transplant. This sample comprised PBMCs, obtained before TCRalphabeta/CD19-depleted stem cell transplant. The CDR3 sequence is CASRTGAGLNTGELFF. The CDR3 region has the DNA TGTGCCAGCCGCACGGGGGCGGGATTAAACACCGGGGAGCTGTTTTTT.